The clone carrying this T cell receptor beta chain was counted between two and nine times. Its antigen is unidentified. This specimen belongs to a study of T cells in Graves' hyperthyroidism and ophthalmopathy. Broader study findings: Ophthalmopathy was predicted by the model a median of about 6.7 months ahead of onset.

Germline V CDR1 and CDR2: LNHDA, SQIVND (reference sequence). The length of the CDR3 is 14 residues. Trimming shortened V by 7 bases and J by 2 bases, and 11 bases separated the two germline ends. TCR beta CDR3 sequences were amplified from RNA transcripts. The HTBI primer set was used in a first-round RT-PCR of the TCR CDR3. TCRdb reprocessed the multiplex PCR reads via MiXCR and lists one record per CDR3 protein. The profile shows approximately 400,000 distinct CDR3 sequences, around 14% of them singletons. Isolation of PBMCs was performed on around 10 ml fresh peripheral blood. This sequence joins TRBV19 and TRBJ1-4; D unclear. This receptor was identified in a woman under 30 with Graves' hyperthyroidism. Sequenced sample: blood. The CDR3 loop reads CASTRKSTNEKLFF. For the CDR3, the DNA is TGTGCCAGTACCCGGAAGTCGACTAATGAAAAACTGTTTTTT.